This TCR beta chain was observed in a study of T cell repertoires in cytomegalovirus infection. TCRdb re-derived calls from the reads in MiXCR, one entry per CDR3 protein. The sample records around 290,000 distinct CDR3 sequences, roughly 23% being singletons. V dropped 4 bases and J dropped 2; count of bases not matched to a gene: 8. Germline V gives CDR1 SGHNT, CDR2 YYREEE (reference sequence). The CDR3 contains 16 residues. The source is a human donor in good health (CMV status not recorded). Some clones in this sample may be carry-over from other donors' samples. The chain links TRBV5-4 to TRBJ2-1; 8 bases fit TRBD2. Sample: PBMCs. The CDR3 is CASSQSGRVAYNEQFF. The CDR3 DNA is TGTGCCAGCAGCCAGAGCGGGAGAGTCGCCTACAATGAGCAGTTCTTC.